These T cell receptor beta chains were read from a single sample in a study of graft-versus-host responses after intestinal transplantation. Produced via immunoSEQ multiplex PCR; TCRdb's table is partial and in-frame only. In the table there are about 85,000 clones, around 83% of which are singletons. These receptors have no identified antigens. The material was unstimulated CD4+ T cells sorted from spleen or lymph node cells, obtained before intestinal transplant. These receptors were collected from a human donor who received an intestinal transplant. Both conserved end residues are part of each CDR3. Each record gives: V gene, J gene, D gene, clone size, CDR3 DNA, CDR3 protein. The D gene is left open where the match is weak. Part of the rows lack a size; the others show once, few, many or a class for expanded clones.

TRBV2	TRBJ2-3	-	-	TGTGCCAGCAGTGAATTGTCCGAGGCAGATACGCAGTATTTT	CASSELSEADTQYF
TRBV6-1	TRBJ2-3	TRBD1	once	TGTGCCAGCAGGGAGACAGGGGACCCCACAGATACGCAGTATTTT	CASRETGDPTDTQYF
TRBV19	TRBJ2-1	-	-	TGTGCCAGTAGTATCATTGGGGCTTTCGCCGACAATGAGCAGTTCTTC	CASSIIGAFADNEQFF
TRBV19	TRBJ2-7	TRBD1	-	TGTGCCAGTAGGAGCGTTGGGGGACAGGGGAGGGACGAGCAGTACTTC	CASRSVGGQGRDEQYF
TRBV6-4	TRBJ1-6	TRBD1	-	TGTGCCAGCAGCCTACAGGGGAATGATTCACCCCTCCACTTT	CASSLQGNDSPLHF
TRBV28	TRBJ2-5	-	few	TGTGCCAGCAGTTCCACTTTTTCCCAGTACTTC	CASSSTFSQYF
TRBV6-5	TRBJ1-4	TRBD1	-	TGTGCCAGCAGTTACTCGACAGGGGGCGGTGAAAAACTGTTTTTT	CASSYSTGGGEKLFF
TRBV19	TRBJ1-6	TRBD1	-	TGTGCCAGTATCAAGGACAGGACCTATAATTCACCCCTCCACTTT	CASIKDRTYNSPLHF
TRBV7-9	TRBJ2-1	-	-	TGTGCCAGCGGCGCGGGGAGCTCCTACAATGAGCAGTTCTTC	CASGAGSSYNEQFF
TRBV28	TRBJ2-1	TRBD2	-	TGTGCCAGCAGTATCCCCCGGGCGACTAGCGGAATGGATGAGCAGTTCTTC	CASSIPRATSGMDEQFF
TRBV11-2	TRBJ1-4	-	once	TGTGCCAGCAGCTTAGGCATGCAGGGGGAAAAACTGTTTTTT	CASSLGMQGEKLFF
TRBV5-4	TRBJ2-7	TRBD1	-	TGTGCCAGCAGGGCGGGACAGGGGGTTTCCTACGAGCAGTACTTC	CASRAGQGVSYEQYF
TRBV7-2	TRBJ2-7	TRBD2	once	TGTGCCAGCAGCCCGCGGACTAGCGGGAGCCGCGAGCAGTACTTC	CASSPRTSGSREQYF
TRBV30	TRBJ2-2	TRBD2	few	TGTGCCTGGAGTGAGGGACTAGCGAGGGACACCGGGGAGCTGTTTTTT	CAWSEGLARDTGELFF
TRBV9	TRBJ2-7	-	-	TGTGCCAGCAGCGCCGCCGAGGGATACGAGCAGTACTTC	CASSAAEGYEQYF
TRBV28	TRBJ2-7	-	-	TGTGCCAGCAGTTCCCGAAGACAGGCCTCCTACGAGCAGTACTTC	CASSSRRQASYEQYF
TRBV5-1	TRBJ1-1	-	few	TGCGCCAGCAGCGCAGATCCGAACACTGAAGCTTTCTTT	CASSADPNTEAFF
TRBV29-1	TRBJ1-3	TRBD1	once	TGCAGCGTAGGGACAGGGACTGGAAACACCATATATTTT	CSVGTGTGNTIYF
TRBV6-1	TRBJ1-2	-	-	TGTGCCAGCAGGGCAGGGTCCAACCTTTTCTATGGCTACACCTTC	CASRAGSNLFYGYTF
TRBV5-1	TRBJ1-2	-	-	TGCGCCAGCAGCTTGGCATCAGGGGATGGCTACACCTTC	CASSLASGDGYTF
TRBV2	TRBJ2-2	TRBD1	-	TGTGCCAGCAGTGAAAGGGACAGGGGTGGGGAGCTGTTTTTT	CASSERDRGGELFF
TRBV28	TRBJ1-4	-	few	TGTGCCAGCAGGGGGCGCGGTGAAAAACTGTTTTTT	CASRGRGEKLFF
TRBV6-1	TRBJ1-5	-	-	TGTGCCAGCAGTGAAAGACGGGGCAATCAGCCCCAGCATTTT	CASSERRGNQPQHF
TRBV10-3	TRBJ1-3	-	-	TGTGCCATCGCCGCCGGGTCTAGCTCTGGAAACACCATATATTTT	CAIAAGSSSGNTIYF
TRBV4-2	TRBJ2-1	-	-	TGTGCCAGCAGCCAAGCTCTCACCACAAGCTGGTCAGCGTCGCGCAATGAGCAGTTCTTC	CASSQALTTSWSASRNEQFF
TRBV28	TRBJ1-2	-	-	TGTGCCAGCAGGCCTCAGGGGAGAGATAGCGGCTACACCTTC	CASRPQGRDSGYTF
TRBV5-1	TRBJ2-3	TRBD2	-	TGCGCCAGCAGCTTGTCCCAGCGGGGGCGAGATACGCAGTATTTT	CASSLSQRGRDTQYF
TRBV5-6	TRBJ2-3	TRBD2	-	TGTGCCAGCAGCTTGCGGGCGGGGGACGATACGCAGTATTTT	CASSLRAGDDTQYF
TRBV25-1	TRBJ2-1	TRBD2	-	TGTGCCAGCAGTGAAGATAGTCTAGCGGGAGTCAATGAGCAGTTCTTC	CASSEDSLAGVNEQFF
TRBV19	TRBJ2-7	-	-	TGTGCCAGCCAGGACAGCCATAAGTCCTACGAGCAGTACTTC	CASQDSHKSYEQYF
TRBV28	TRBJ2-7	-	-	TGTGCCAGCAGGCCAGACGGGACTCCCTACGAGCAGTACTTC	CASRPDGTPYEQYF
TRBV6-6	TRBJ2-7	TRBD2	-	TGTGCCAGCAGTTACGCTAGCGGGGGGGCCGGCGAGCAGTACTTC	CASSYASGGAGEQYF
TRBV11-2	TRBJ2-7	-	-	TGTGCCAGCAGCTTAGTACAGGGACGGTCCTACGAGCAGTACTTC	CASSLVQGRSYEQYF
TRBV15	TRBJ2-5	-	once	TGTGCCACCAGCAGAGATAACAGGGAAGAGACCCAGTACTTC	CATSRDNREETQYF
TRBV21-1	TRBJ2-7	-	-	TGTGCCAGCAGCAAAGATAAGACTAGCGGGAGTTACGAGCAGTACTTC	CASSKDKTSGSYEQYF